The rows below give T cell receptor beta chains drawn from one sample of a study of CD8 T cells in ankylosing spondylitis. In TCRdb, the 5' RACE reads were re-called with MiXCR into one record per CDR3 protein. Of 200,000 to 250,000 distinct CDR3 sequences in the sample, over 9.5% were seen once. The source material was blood, either unsorted or a sorted T cell fraction (not recorded which). These receptors were obtained from a male donor with ankylosing spondylitis or in good health (not recorded which). The CDR3 runs from the conserved cysteine through the conserved F or W. The D gene is left open where the match is weak. Only some rows state a clone size, as once, few, many or a class for expanded clones.

J gene | CDR3 length | V gene | D gene | clone size | CDR3 DNA | CDR3 protein
TRBJ2-7 | 13 | TRBV28 | . | many | TGTGCCAGCAGTGCCCCCCCAGGGGACGAGCAGTACTTC | CASSAPPGDEQYF
TRBJ2-3 | 18 | TRBV20-1 | TRBD2 | . | TGCAGTGCGGGCGCCCGGGGGGGAAGGGAAGTTGGTACAGTTACGCATTATTTT | CSAGARGGREVGTVTHYF
TRBJ2-1 | 14 | TRBV5-1 | TRBD1 | many | TGCGCCAGCAGCTTGGGTCAGGGGGTGGATGAGCAGTTCTTC | CASSLGQGVDEQFF
TRBJ2-2 | 15 | TRBV9 | TRBD2 | . | TGTGCCAGCAGCCTAGCGGGGGCCAGTACCGGGGAGCTGTTTTTT | CASSLAGASTGELFF
TRBJ2-3 | 15 | TRBV27 | TRBD2 | many | TGTGCCAGCAGTCCATCCGGGACTAGCTTCTTTACGCAGTATTTT | CASSPSGTSFFTQYF
TRBJ1-4 | 15 | TRBV12-3/TRBV12-4 | . | many | TGTGCCAGCACCTCCGCCGGGGCAACTAATGAAAAACTGTTTTTT | CASTSAGATNEKLFF
TRBJ2-1 | 13 | TRBV12-3/TRBV12-4 | . | many | TGTGCCAGCAGGTGGGGGGCAGACGATGAGCAGTTCTTC | CASRWGADDEQFF
TRBJ1-4 | 15 | TRBV9 | . | many | TGTGCCAGCAGCTCCGGACCGGCAACTAATGAAAAACTGTTTTTT | CASSSGPATNEKLFF
TRBJ1-2 | 12 | TRBV20-1 | . | few | TGCAGTGCTCCCCTAGATAACTATGGCTACACCTTC | CSAPLDNYGYTF
TRBJ2-2 | 15 | TRBV12-3/TRBV12-4 | . | . | TGTGCCACCTCGAATGGGGTATCGAACACCGGGGAGCTGTTTTTT | CATSNGVSNTGELFF
TRBJ2-3 | 17 | TRBV29-1 | . | many | TGCAGCGTTTCCGGGACTAGGGGACAGGAGGTTTCAGATACGCAGTATTTT | CSVSGTRGQEVSDTQYF
TRBJ1-1 | 11 | TRBV20-1 | . | many | TGCAGTGCTAGAGGGAACACTGAAGCTTTCTTT | CSARGNTEAFF
TRBJ2-3 | 13 | TRBV15 | . | many | TGTGCCACCAGCAGTGAGCCCACAGATACGCAGTATTTT | CATSSEPTDTQYF
TRBJ2-5 | 12 | TRBV12-3/TRBV12-4 | . | . | TGTGCCAGCAGTTTCGAAATCGAGACCCAGTACTTC | CASSFEIETQYF
TRBJ1-3 | 16 | TRBV7-2 | . | many | TGTGCCAGCAGCTTAGTGGGGGGAAGTTCTGGAAACACCATATATTTT | CASSLVGGSSGNTIYF
TRBJ2-5 | 15 | TRBV24-1 | TRBD1 | . | TGTGCCACCTCTCTGTCGAGAGGGGGCTACGAGACCCAGTACTTC | CATSLSRGGYETQYF
TRBJ1-2 | 14 | TRBV28 | . | . | TGTGCCAGCAGTTTTAGTGGGACATCGGGGGGCTACACCTTC | CASSFSGTSGGYTF
TRBJ2-2 | 15 | TRBV20-1 | TRBD2 | few | TGCAGTGCCGCGGTCCAGCGGGGGGGCAGCGGGGAGCTGTTTTTT | CSAAVQRGGSGELFF
TRBJ1-5 | 16 | TRBV6-2/TRBV6-3 | TRBD1 | . | TGTGCCAGCAGCGTTGGGACAGTCCTTAGCAATCAGCCCCAGCATTTT | CASSVGTVLSNQPQHF
TRBJ1-2 | 16 | TRBV28 | . | many | TGTGCCAGCAGCTCTCAAGAGGGGAAGAGATCCTATGGCTACACCTTC | CASSSQEGKRSYGYTF
TRBJ2-6 | 15 | TRBV15 | . | few | TGTGCCACCAGCAGCCGAAATGTTGGGGCCAACGTCCTGACTTTC | CATSSRNVGANVLTF
TRBJ2-3 | 13 | TRBV28 | . | many | TGTGCCAGCAGTTCCTCAGACATAGATACGCAGTATTTT | CASSSSDIDTQYF
TRBJ2-3 | 14 | TRBV7-9 | . | many | TGTGCCAGCTCAGAGGGAAAAATAGCAGATACGCAGTATTTT | CASSEGKIADTQYF
TRBJ2-7 | 15 | TRBV9 | . | many | TGTGCCAGCAGCGTAGTTGGCGGGGAGCTCTACGAGCAGTACTTC | CASSVVGGELYEQYF
TRBJ2-7 | 13 | TRBV12-3/TRBV12-4 | . | few | TGTGCCAGCAGCCCCTGGCCAGCCCCCGAGCAGTACTTC | CASSPWPAPEQYF
TRBJ2-3 | 16 | TRBV20-1 | TRBD2 | many | TGCAGTGCTAGCAGAGCGGGGGGGCTCGGCACAGATACGCAGTATTTT | CSASRAGGLGTDTQYF
TRBJ2-3 | 14 | TRBV20-1 | . | . | TGCAGTGCTAGAGAGAGGGGGAAAGGAGATACGCAGTATTTT | CSARERGKGDTQYF
TRBJ1-1 | 14 | TRBV19 | TRBD1 | . | TGTGCCAGTAGTTTGGACAGGCCGAACACTGAAGCTTTCTTT | CASSLDRPNTEAFF
TRBJ2-7 | 14 | TRBV20-1 | . | few | TGCAGTGCTAGACCGGCACAGGCCACCTACGAGCAGTACTTC | CSARPAQATYEQYF
TRBJ2-1 | 15 | TRBV9 | TRBD2 | many | TGTGCCAGCAGCGTTGGAGCGGGGGGGCCTTCTGAGCAGTTCTTC | CASSVGAGGPSEQFF
TRBJ2-7 | 13 | TRBV12-3/TRBV12-4 | TRBD1 | many | TGTGCCAGCAGTTTCGGTAGGGACAGCGAGCAGTACTTC | CASSFGRDSEQYF
TRBJ2-2 | 18 | TRBV3-1 | TRBD2 | many | TGTGCCAGCAGCCAAGGACTAGCGGGGGTTACGAACACCGGGGAGCTGTTTTTT | CASSQGLAGVTNTGELFF
TRBJ1-3 | 14 | TRBV6-1 | . | many | TGTGCCAGTAGTGAGGGGAGCTCTGGAAACACCATATATTTT | CASSEGSSGNTIYF
TRBJ1-4 | 15 | TRBV12-3/TRBV12-4 | TRBD1 | many | TGTGCCAGCAGCCTAAAGAGACAGGGTGATGAAAAACTGTTTTTT | CASSLKRQGDEKLFF
TRBJ1-4 | 15 | TRBV7-9 | . | . | TGTGCCAGCAGCCCGCTGCAGGGCTTTAATGAAAAACTGTTTTTT | CASSPLQGFNEKLFF
TRBJ2-7 | 11 | TRBV7-8 | . | . | TGTGCCAGCAGTATACTCAACGAGCAGTACTTC | CASSILNEQYF
TRBJ2-5 | 14 | TRBV7-2 | . | many | TGTGCCAGCAGCTCACGGGACATACGAGAGACCCAGTACTTC | CASSSRDIRETQYF
TRBJ1-4 | 12 | TRBV29-1 | . | . | TGCAGCGTCCTTAATCAAGGAGAAAAACTGTTTTTT | CSVLNQGEKLFF
TRBJ1-1 | 16 | TRBV7-2 | TRBD1 | few | TGTGCCAGCAGCCGCCGCTCCGGGACAGGGGGCACTGAAGCTTTCTTT | CASSRRSGTGGTEAFF
TRBJ2-6 | 14 | TRBV20-1 | . | many | TGCAGTGCCACGAAGGTCTCTGGGGCCAACGTCCTGACTTTC | CSATKVSGANVLTF
TRBJ1-1 | 15 | TRBV28 | TRBD1 | many | TGTGCCATAGGCGGGACAGGGCCTCGGAACACTGAAGCTTTCTTT | CAIGGTGPRNTEAFF
TRBJ2-3 | 17 | TRBV7-3 | TRBD1 | many | TGTGCCAGCAGCTTGTCGCAGGGGGACCCGAGCACAGATACGCAGTATTTT | CASSLSQGDPSTDTQYF